Reported below is one T cell receptor beta chain. Measured with immunoSEQ multiplex PCR; TCRdb has only the in-frame clones, and not every one. The table records about 99,000 clones, roughly 90% of them present only once. The sample comes from a study of blood T cell repertoires in COVID-19. Study summary: Acute and convalescent COVID-19 specimens originated in the United States, Italy and Spain.

This receptor was obtained from a woman aged 80 or older in a cohort sampled during active COVID-19. The sample taken for sequencing was peripheral blood.

The DNA for the CDR3 is TGTGCCAGCAGCAGGACAGGGGGGGAGCCCCAGCATTTT. Its translation is CASSRTGGEPQHF. This rearrangement joins TRBV5-8 to TRBJ1-5; 10 positions agree with TRBD1. The V segment lost 4 bases and the J segment 8 bases; nucleotides outside the gene matches: 3. Germline CDR1 SGHTS, CDR2 YDEGEE. This CDR3 has 13 residues.